One and the same sample provided the 21 T cell receptor beta chains below, sequenced in a study of blood T cell repertoires in COVID-19. Produced via immunoSEQ multiplex PCR; TCRdb's table is partial and in-frame only. The table lists roughly 150,000 clones, roughly four fifths of them singletons. The sample comprised peripheral blood. All receptors derive from a human donor in a cohort sampled during active COVID-19.

This clone was seen only once. One end of the junction does not line up with germline, which may come from a read error. This rearrangement joins TRBV10-1 to TRBJ2-3; no reliable D call. CDR3 length: 14 residues. Per the germline V gene, CDR1 is WNHNN and CDR2 is SYGVQD (reference sequence). The CDR3 DNA reads TGCGCCAGCGGTGAGGCAGGAAGCACAGATACGCAGTATTTT. Encoded protein: CASGEAGSTDTQYF.

This clone was found many times. The CDR3 protein is CASSTPRVVGKGYTF. The CDR3 DNA is TGTGCCAGCAGTACCCCCAGGGTGGTAGGGAAGGGCTACACCTTC. The chain employs TRBV6-5 and TRBJ1-2, with a weak D call TRBD1 (5 bases). CDR1 and CDR2 (germline): MNHEY, SVGAGI. CDR3 length: 15 amino acids. V was shortened by 5 bases and J by 8 bases, with 21 bases between the two germline ends.

The chain joins TRBV30 to TRBJ2-7; 7 bases line up with TRBD1. This CDR3 comprises 12 residues. Germline V gene sequence: CDR1 GTSNPN, CDR2 SVGIG (reference sequence). The junction had 5 bases not matched to a gene; V was cut back by 4 bases and J by 5 bases. DNA of the CDR3: TGTGCCTGGACGACAGGGTTCAACGAGCAGTACTTC. Its protein product is CAWTTGFNEQYF.

The chain couples TRBV27 to TRBJ2-4; the D gene is possibly TRBD1 (5 bases). The CDR3 length is 16 residues. Germline assignment: CDR1 MNHEY and CDR2 SMNVEV (reference sequence). Between the trimmed V and J ends, which lost 4 bases and 4 bases, there was a span of 17 bases. This chain's CDR3 is CASSSGRLGVKNIQYF. In DNA form, the CDR3 reads TGTGCCAGCAGTTCCGGCCGATTAGGGGTTAAAAACATTCAGTACTTC.

V is TRBV27 and J is TRBJ2-7; 7 bases are a match to TRBD1. Germline assignment: CDR1 MNHEY and CDR2 SMNVEV (reference sequence). V shed 6 bases, J shed 5 bases, and the junction held 13 bases outside the gene matches. The CDR3 sequence is 15 residues long. The CDR3 DNA reads TGTGCCAGCAGCCCCGTGGACAGGCTTAGCCACGAGCAGTACTTC. Protein: CASSPVDRLSHEQYF.

The CDR3 DNA sequence: TGTGCCACCAGCAGGGACAAGAGATTCACAGATACGCAGTATTTT. The encoded protein is CATSRDKRFTDTQYF. The V call is TRBV15, the J call TRBJ2-3, with D possibly being TRBD1 (5 bases). CDR3 length: 15 amino acids. CDR1 and CDR2 (germline): LNHNV, YYDKDF (reference sequence). V lost 3 bases, J lost 2 bases, and 12 bases lay in between. Variable domain in full (rest from reference TRBV15 and TRBJ2-3): DAMVIQNPRYQVTQFGKPVTLSCSQTLNHNVMYWYQQKSSQAPKLLFHYYDKDFNNEADTPDNFQSRRPNTSFCFLDIRSPGLGDTAMYLCATSRDKRFTDTQYFGPGTRLTVL.

The genes are TRBV14 and TRBJ1-1; TRBD1 agrees at 10 bases. CDR3 length: 15 amino acids. The ends lost 4 bases at V and 6 bases at J; junction bases unmatched: 8. Germline assignment: CDR1 SGHDN and CDR2 FVKESK. CDR3 DNA sequence: TGTGCCAGCAGCCCGCGGGGACAGGGGTTGTCTGAAGCTTTCTTT. Its protein product is CASSPRGQGLSEAFF.

The J gene is TRBJ2-7, the V gene TRBV12-3 or TRBV12-4; TRBD2 is a possible D gene (6 bases). Trimming took 8 bases from V and 2 from J, leaving 7 bases between them. There are 11 residues in the CDR3. CDR3 residues: CASCGAYEQYF. CDR3 nucleotide sequence: TGTGCCAGCTGCGGGGCCTACGAGCAGTACTTC.

The rearrangement uses TRBV7-5 and TRBJ1-2. TRBV7-5 counts as a pseudogene. The CDR3 sequence is 15 residues long. The CDR3, as DNA: TGTGCCAGAAGCTCGGGAGCGAGGGTGTCCTATGGCTACACCTTC. This sequence encodes CARSSGARVSYGYTF.

This sequence joins TRBV3-1 (or the pseudogene TRBV3-2) and TRBJ2-5; 12 bases are a match to TRBD1. This CDR3 is 16 amino acids long. CDR1 and CDR2 from the germline V gene are LGHDT and YNNKEL (reference sequence). V shed 1 base, J shed 4 bases, and the junction held 4 bases outside the gene matches. The CDR3 sequence: CASSQAGTGGGETQYF. As DNA, the CDR3 is TGTGCCAGCAGCCAAGCCGGGACAGGGGGCGGAGAGACCCAGTACTTC.

This chain joins TRBV7-7 and TRBJ2-5; D is ambiguous. Germline CDR1 reads SSHAT; CDR2 reads FNYEAQ (reference sequence). CDR3 length: 14 residues. Trimming took 4 bases from V and 5 from J, leaving 14 bases between them. CDR3 in DNA: TGTGCCAGCAGCTGGGCCCCCCAGGCGGAGACCCAGTACTTC. It codes for CASSWAPQAETQYF.

This rearrangement joins TRBV14 to TRBJ2-2; no reliable D call. The CDR3 has 12 residues. V gave up 2 bases and J gave up 7 bases, with 5 bases separating them. Germline V gives CDR1 SGHDN, CDR2 FVKESK. In DNA, the CDR3 is TGTGCCAGCAGCCAACGGGTCGGGGAGCTGTTTTTT. It specifies CASSQRVGELFF.

This chain connects TRBV19 to TRBJ2-1, with TRBD2 matching 9 bases. V lost 8 bases and J lost 0; bases outside the gene matches: 5. Germline V lookup: CDR1 LNHDA, CDR2 SQIVND (reference sequence). The CDR3 length is 15 residues. The CDR3 sequence is CASGTSQSSYNEQFF. CDR3 sequence (DNA): TGTGCCAGTGGGACTAGCCAGAGCTCCTACAATGAGCAGTTCTTC.

The chain couples TRBV10-2 to TRBJ2-1; 9 nucleotides line up with TRBD2. Losses at the gene ends were 3 bases for V and 9 bases for J; bases not matched to a gene: 12. CDR3 length: 16 residues. Germline V gene data show CDR1 as WSHSY and CDR2 as SAAADI. The CDR3 reads CASSDRRGAGGGEQFF. CDR3 in DNA: TGCGCCAGCAGTGACCGTCGGGGGGCGGGAGGGGGTGAGCAGTTCTTC.

The chain joins TRBV6-5 to TRBJ2-7, with TRBD1 identical over 8 bases. Germline assignment: CDR1 MNHEY and CDR2 SVGAGI. The ends lost 8 bases at V and 2 bases at J; junction bases unmatched: 5. The CDR3 extends over 13 amino acids. The CDR3: CASRQGLTYEQYF. In DNA form, the CDR3 reads TGTGCCAGCCGACAGGGGTTAACCTACGAGCAGTACTTC.

The chain couples TRBV5-4 to TRBJ2-1, with TRBD2 as a possible D gene (6 bases). The CDR3 consists of 12 residues. Trimming left V 4 bases short and J 8 bases short, with 10 bases between. Germline CDR1 SGHNT, CDR2 YYREEE (reference sequence). The DNA for the CDR3 is TGTGCCAGCAGCCGTCCGGGGGATGAGCAGTTCTTC. This gives the protein CASSRPGDEQFF. The full variable domain, in which reference TRBV5-4 and TRBJ2-1 provide the parts outside the CDR3, is ETGVTQSPTHLIKTRGQQVTLRCSSQSGHNTVSWYQQALGQGPQFIFQYYREEENGRGNFPPRFSGLQFPNYSSELNVNALELDDSALYLCASSRPGDEQFFGPGTRLTVL.

The J gene is TRBJ1-2, the V gene TRBV12-3 or TRBV12-4, with TRBD1 as a possible D gene (6 bases). CDR3 size: 11 residues. V lost 6 bases to trimming and J lost 5 bases, with 7 bases between them. For the CDR3, the DNA is TGTGCCAGCAGCCAGGGGTATGGCTACACCTTC. This translates into CASSQGYGYTF.

V and J are TRBV30 and TRBJ2-1, with 7 bases identical to TRBD2. With 5 bases clipped from V and 10 bases from J, the junction kept 20 bases outside the gene matches. The CDR3 extends over 16 amino acids. In germline, CDR1 is GTSNPN, CDR2 SVGIG (reference sequence). CDR3 amino acids: CAWVPPGTTPRKEQFF. As DNA, the CDR3 is TGTGCCTGGGTTCCCCCCGGGACTACCCCTAGGAAGGAGCAGTTCTTC.

This rearrangement joins TRBV5-1 to TRBJ2-1, with TRBD1 as a possible D gene (5 bases). Trimming removed 0 bases at V and 7 bases at J, with 20 bases between. CDR3 size: 17 residues. Germline loops: CDR1 SGHRS, CDR2 YFSETQ. Written as DNA, the CDR3 is TGCGCCAGCAGCTTGGAGCCCGTTGTAGGGGCTCTAAATGAGCAGTTCTTC. It codes for CASSLEPVVGALNEQFF.

CDR3 protein: CASSTRDRSYEQYF. The CDR3 DNA reads as TGTGCCAGCAGTACGCGGGACAGGTCCTACGAGCAGTACTTC. The chain couples TRBV5-6 to TRBJ2-7; 8 nucleotides align to TRBD1. Germline V CDR1 and CDR2: SGHDT, YYEEEE. There are 14 residues in the CDR3. The J segment lost 1 base and the V segment lost 5 bases, leaving 5 bases of the junction unmatched.

The rearrangement uses TRBV18 and TRBJ1-1; D is unclear. V lost 4 bases and J lost 1, with 13 bases in between. Germline-derived CDR1 and CDR2 are KGHSH and LQKENI. This CDR3 has 15 amino acids. In nucleotides, the CDR3 is TGTGCCAGCTCACTCTTACCCGGGAGGAACACTGAAGCTTTCTTT. This codes for CASSLLPGRNTEAFF.